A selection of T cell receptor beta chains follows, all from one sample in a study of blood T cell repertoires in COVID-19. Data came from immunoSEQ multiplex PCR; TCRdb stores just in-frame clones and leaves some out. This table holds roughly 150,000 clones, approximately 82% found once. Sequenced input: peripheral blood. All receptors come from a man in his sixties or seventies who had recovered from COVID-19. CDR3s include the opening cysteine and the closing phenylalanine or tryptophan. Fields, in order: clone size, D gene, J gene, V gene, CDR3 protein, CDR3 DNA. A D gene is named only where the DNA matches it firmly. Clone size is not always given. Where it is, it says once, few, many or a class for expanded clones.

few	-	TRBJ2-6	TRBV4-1	CASSQVWPHNPTIPGANVLTF	TGCGCCAGCAGCCAAGTGTGGCCCCACAACCCCACTATACCTGGGGCCAACGTCCTGACTTTC
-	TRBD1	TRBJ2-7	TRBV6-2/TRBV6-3	CASSRQGNYEQYF	TGTGCCAGCAGTAGACAGGGGAACTACGAGCAGTACTTC
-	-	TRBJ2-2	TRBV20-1	CSASFGTGELFF	TGCAGTGCTAGTTTCGGCACCGGGGAGCTGTTTTTT
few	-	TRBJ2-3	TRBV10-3	CAISESRLETDTQYF	TGTGCCATCAGTGAGTCGCGATTGGAGACAGATACGCAGTATTTT
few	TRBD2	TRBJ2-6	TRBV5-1	CASSWARGLAGPPGANVLTF	TGCGCCAGCAGCTGGGCCCGGGGGTTAGCGGGACCCCCTGGGGCCAACGTCCTGACTTTC
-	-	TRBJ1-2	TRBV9	CASSPGENYGYTF	TGTGCCAGCAGCCCTGGGGAGAACTATGGCTACACCTTC
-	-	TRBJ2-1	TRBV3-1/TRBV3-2	CASSLGREPTEQFF	TGTGCCAGCAGCTTAGGGCGGGAACCCACTGAGCAGTTCTTC
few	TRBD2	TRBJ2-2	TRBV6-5	CASSLTSGSTGELFF	TGTGCCAGCAGTCTGACTAGCGGAAGCACCGGGGAGCTGTTTTTT
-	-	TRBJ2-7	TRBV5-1	CASSVDRTYEQYF	TGCGCCAGCAGCGTGGACAGAACCTACGAGCAGTACTTC
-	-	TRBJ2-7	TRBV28	CATTPMLGTPYEQYF	TGTGCCACAACCCCCATGCTAGGGACACCCTACGAGCAGTACTTC
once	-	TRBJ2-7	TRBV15	CATSRGTQGLGEQYF	TGTGCCACCAGCAGAGGGACCCAGGGGCTGGGCGAGCAGTACTTC
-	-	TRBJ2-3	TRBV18	CASSPAQGSGDTQYF	TGTGCCAGCTCACCAGCCCAGGGCAGTGGGGATACGCAGTATTTT
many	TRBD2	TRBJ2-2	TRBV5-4	CASSPIAGGTTGELFF	TGTGCCAGCAGCCCCATAGCGGGAGGGACCACCGGGGAGCTGTTTTTT
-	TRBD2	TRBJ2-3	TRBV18	CASSPIGAGGPTDTQYF	TGTGCCAGCTCACCCATTGGAGCGGGAGGGCCAACAGATACGCAGTATTTT
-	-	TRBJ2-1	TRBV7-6	CASSLDKRRSYNEQFF	TGTGCCAGCAGCTTAGACAAGCGGAGATCGTACAATGAGCAGTTCTTC
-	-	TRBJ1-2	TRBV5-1	CASSPSTGDYGYTF	TGCGCCAGCAGCCCCTCGACAGGAGACTATGGCTACACCTTC
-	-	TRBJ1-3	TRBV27	CASSLSQGTPGNTIYF	TGTGCCAGCAGTTTAAGTCAGGGAACCCCTGGAAACACCATATATTTT
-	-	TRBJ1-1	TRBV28	CASSFPNTEAFF	TGTGCCAGCAGTTTCCCCAATACTGAAGCTTTCTTT
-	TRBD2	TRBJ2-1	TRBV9	CASSVDGTSGRNEQFF	TGTGCCAGCAGCGTAGATGGGACTAGCGGGAGGAATGAGCAGTTCTTC
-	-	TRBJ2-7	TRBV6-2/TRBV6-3	CASSLGGQNLYEQYF	TGTGCCAGCAGTTTGGGTGGACAGAACCTCTACGAGCAGTACTTC
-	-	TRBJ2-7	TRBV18	CASSPLSNSYEQYF	TGTGCCAGCTCACCACTTTCCAACTCCTACGAGCAGTACTTC
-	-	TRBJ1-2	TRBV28	CASSPGRNYGYTF	TGTGCCAGCAGTCCCGGTCGGAACTATGGCTACACCTTC
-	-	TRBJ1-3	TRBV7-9	CASSLGTFGNTIYF	TGTGCCAGCAGCCTCGGGACATTCGGGAACACCATATATTTT
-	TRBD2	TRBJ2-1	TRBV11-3	CASSSSGGSYNEQFF	TGTGCCAGCAGCTCGAGCGGGGGGTCCTACAATGAGCAGTTCTTC
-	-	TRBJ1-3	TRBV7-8	CASSSLTGNTIYF	TGTGCCAGCAGCTCCCTAACTGGAAACACCATATATTTT
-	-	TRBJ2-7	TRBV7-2	CASSLAPSAGGDEQYF	TGTGCCAGCAGCTTAGCCCCATCAGCGGGTGGGGACGAGCAGTACTTC
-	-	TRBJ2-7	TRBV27	CASSLVGTPPYEQYF	TGTGCCAGCAGTTTAGTCGGGACACCACCCTACGAGCAGTACTTC
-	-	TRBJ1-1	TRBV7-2	CASRVGGNTEAFF	TGTGCCAGCAGGGTGGGGGGGAACACTGAAGCTTTCTTT
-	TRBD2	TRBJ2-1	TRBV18	CASSPGLAVEGEQFF	TGTGCCAGCTCACCGGGACTAGCGGTGGAGGGCGAGCAGTTCTTC
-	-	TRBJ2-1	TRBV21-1	CASRGVIEQFF	TGTGCCAGCCGGGGGGTGATTGAGCAGTTCTTC
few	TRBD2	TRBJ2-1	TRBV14	CASSYLGAGGYNEQFF	TGTGCCAGCAGCTACCTCGGAGCGGGAGGGTACAATGAGCAGTTCTTC
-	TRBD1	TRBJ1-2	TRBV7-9	CASSIRTGGDYGYTF	TGTGCCAGCAGCATCCGGACAGGGGGCGACTATGGCTACACCTTC
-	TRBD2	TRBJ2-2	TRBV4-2	CASSPTSANTGELFF	TGTGCCAGCAGCCCCACTAGCGCAAACACCGGGGAGCTGTTTTTT
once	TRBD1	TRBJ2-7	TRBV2	CASSEGRGTGVEQYF	TGTGCCAGCAGTGAAGGGCGCGGGACAGGGGTGGAGCAGTACTTC
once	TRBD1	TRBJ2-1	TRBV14	CASSQEGTGLRNEQFF	TGTGCCAGCAGCCAAGAGGGGACAGGGTTAAGGAATGAGCAGTTCTTC
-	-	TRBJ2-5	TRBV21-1	CASSARHLETQYF	TGTGCCAGCAGCGCGAGACACCTAGAGACCCAGTACTTC
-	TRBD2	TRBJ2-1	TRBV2	CASSDRLAGTYNEQFF	TGTGCCAGCAGTGATCGACTAGCGGGAACATACAATGAGCAGTTCTTC
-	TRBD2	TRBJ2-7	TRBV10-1	CASSEKASGSYEQYF	TGCGCCAGCAGTGAGAAGGCTAGCGGGAGTTACGAGCAGTACTTC
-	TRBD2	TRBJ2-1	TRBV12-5	CASGGGTTNEQFF	TGTGCTAGTGGTGGCGGGACTACCAATGAGCAGTTCTTC
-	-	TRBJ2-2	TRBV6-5	CASSYSEDGGTGELFF	TGTGCCAGCAGTTACTCGGAGGATGGGGGGACCGGGGAGCTGTTTTTT